These 4 T cell receptor beta chains share one sample of origin, sequenced in a study of liver allograft versus peripheral blood T cells (dated by TCRdb to about 2020). About the study as a whole: T cell receptor repertoires present within transplanted livers were compared with repertoires in the peripheral blood of liver transplant recipients.

The sequencer listed for this sample is Illumina MiSeq. Clones were called with MiXCR by TCRdb after fastp trimmed the public reads at Q25, and only in-frame beta chains were retained. Records with the same CDR3 protein are collapsed into one entry carrying the most frequent genes and DNA. Across this sample there are roughly 4,000 distinct CDR3 sequences, with roughly a fifth seen only once. The ten biggest clones cover just over 4.5% of the sample. The receptors were gathered from a human patient who had a liver transplant. Once a transplant has taken place, some T cells may be donor derived.

The CDR3, as DNA: TGCAGTGCTAGAGAGACCAATTGGCCCGGCCCTTCCTATAATTCACCCCTCCACTTT. Protein: CSARETNWPGPSYNSPLHF. The rearrangement uses TRBV20-1 and TRBJ1-6; D not certain. The CDR3 runs to 19 residues. Germline V gene lookup returns CDR1 DFQATT and CDR2 SNEGSKA (reference sequence). V was clipped by 0 bases and J by 1 base, with 19 bases between them.

In this sample, this clonotype is medium-sized. The V and J genes are TRBV20-1 and TRBJ1-3, with no clear D. Germline CDR1 is DFQATT and CDR2 is SNEGSKA (reference sequence). The germline V and J ends were trimmed by 6 bases and 2 bases, with 8 bases remaining between them. The CDR3 contains 12 residues. The CDR3 DNA follows: TGCAGTGCAGCGCAGCCTGGAAACACCATATATTTT. Its protein is CSAAQPGNTIYF.

This clonotype is medium-sized by share. The chain is built from TRBV2 and TRBJ1-2; D is undetermined. Germline V gives CDR1 SNHLY, CDR2 FYNNEI. V gave up 6 bases and J gave up 5 bases, with 19 bases separating them. This CDR3 has 15 amino acids. The CDR3 bases are TGTGCCAGCAGCTGGATCCAAAACCCTCCTTATGGCTACACCTTC. It specifies CASSWIQNPPYGYTF.

By share, this clonotype ranks as medium-sized. This rearrangement joins TRBV2 to TRBJ2-1, with 7 nucleotides matching TRBD2. With V trimmed by 0 bases and J by 0 bases, 5 bases remained unmatched. Germline V gene data show CDR1 as SNHLY and CDR2 as FYNNEI. This CDR3 is 17 amino acids long. For the CDR3, the DNA is TGTGCCAGCAGTGAAGCGGGAGGGGAAGGCTCCTACAATGAGCAGTTCTTC. Protein sequence: CASSEAGGEGSYNEQFF.